These 5 T cell receptor beta chains came from one sample sequenced in a study of shared clonotypes between healthy human individuals. CD8 cells regarded as naive lacked CD45RO, were positively chosen for CCR7, and omitted terminally differentiated effector memory CD45RA+ cells. TCRdb's copy holds only in-frame clones and misses some; the assay was immunoSEQ multiplex PCR. Counted here are about 650,000 clones, 95% occurring once; the ten biggest clones make up 0.09% to 0.13%. Sequencing was performed on naive CD8+ T cells sorted from blood. These receptors all come from a woman in her 30s in good health.

This chain connects TRBV13 to TRBJ2-2; TRBD1 matches 8 bases. Trimming at V came to 2 bases and at J to 7 bases, leaving 3 bases not matched to a gene. The germline gives CDR1 PRHDT, CDR2 FYEKMQ (reference sequence). This CDR3 is built from 14 residues. CDR3 sequence (DNA): TGTGCCAGCAGCTTACAGGGGGCGGGCGGGGAGCTGTTTTTT. It is translated as CASSLQGAGGELFF.

V and J are TRBV7-9 and TRBJ1-3; no definite D call. The CDR3 contains 14 residues. Germline V CDR1 and CDR2: SEHNR, FQNEAQ (reference sequence). The V and J ends lost 5 bases and 1 base respectively, with 9 bases between them. Written as DNA, the CDR3 is TGTGCCAGCAGCCGCACCGGGTCTGGAAACACCATATATTTT. As protein: CASSRTGSGNTIYF. Supplemented by reference TRBV7-9 and TRBJ1-3, the full variable domain reads DTGVSQNPRHKITKRGQNVTFRCDPISEHNRLYWYRQTLGQGPEFLTYFQNEAQLEKSRLLSDRFSAERPKGSFSTLEIQRTEQGDSAMYLCASSRTGSGNTIYFGEGSWLTVV.

This rearrangement joins TRBV2 to TRBJ2-1; D possibly corresponds to TRBD2 (6 bases). There are 16 residues in the CDR3. The V gene's germline CDR1 is SNHLY and CDR2 FYNNEI. Trimming removed 7 bases from V and 7 bases from J, with 23 bases in between. CDR3 in DNA: TGTGCCAGCACCCCTCCGGGGGACGCAGCATCAAATGAGCAGTTCTTC. Amino acids: CASTPPGDAASNEQFF.

The V and J genes are TRBV29-1 and TRBJ1-4, with TRBD1 as a possible D gene (5 bases). The CDR3 length is 15 residues. V was pared by 6 bases and J by 6 bases, with 20 bases between. Germline CDR1 reads SQVTM; CDR2 reads ANQGSEA. The DNA for the CDR3 is TGCAGCGTCCTATTAGTAGCGGGGGGGGATGAAAAACTGTTTTTT. Its translation is CSVLLVAGGDEKLFF.

The chain recombines TRBV4-2 with TRBJ2-7, with D hard to call. V was trimmed by 0 bases and J by 3 bases, leaving 6 bases between them. Germline CDR1 is LGHNA and CDR2 is YNFKEQ. The CDR3 has 13 residues. The CDR3, as DNA: TGTGCCAGCAGCCAAGAAAGCAGCTACGAGCAGTACTTC. Its protein is CASSQESSYEQYF.